Presented here are 22 T cell receptor beta chains from one specimen sequenced in a study of blood T cell repertoires in COVID-19. Some clones are missing from TCRdb's copy, which holds only in-frame ones; the method was immunoSEQ multiplex PCR. There are 360,000 or so clones in the sample; roughly four fifths occur only once, and 5.1% lies in the top ten. The sequencing sample was made of PBMCs or T cells enriched from blood (not recorded which). The receptors shown here come from a woman aged 50 to 65 who had recovered from COVID-19.

The V gene is TRBV5-5, the J gene TRBJ1-4; D gene ambiguous. With 2 bases removed from V and 0 bases from J, the gap between germline ends came to 5 bases. Germline V gene lookup returns CDR1 SGHKS and CDR2 YYEKEE (reference sequence). The CDR3 has 14 residues. The chain's CDR3 is CASSFGTTNEKLFF. CDR3 nucleotide sequence: TGTGCCAGCAGCTTTGGCACAACTAATGAAAAACTGTTTTTT.

This clone was recorded only once. V usage is TRBV7-2 and J usage is TRBJ1-6; D unresolved. V was pared by 8 bases and J by 2 bases, with 13 bases between. Germline V gene lookup returns CDR1 SGHTA and CDR2 FQGNSA. The CDR3 loop spans 15 amino acids. As DNA, the CDR3 is TGTGCCAGCCATAGCGCTTTAACCTATAATTCACCCCTCCACTTT. It translates to CASHSALTYNSPLHF.

V is TRBV25-1 and J is TRBJ2-3, with TRBD2 matching 11 bases. V dropped 3 bases and J dropped 4; count of bases not matched to a gene: 6. This CDR3 is built from 16 residues. CDR1 is MGHDK, CDR2 SYGVNS, per germline. For the CDR3, the DNA is TGTGCCAGCAGTGAGGCTAGCGGGGGGTCAGCAGATACGCAGTATTTT. This encodes CASSEASGGSADTQYF. Drawing the rest from reference TRBV25-1 and TRBJ2-3, the complete variable domain is EADIYQTPRYLVIGTGKKITLECSQTMGHDKMYWYQQDPGMELHLIHYSYGVNSTEKGDLSSESTVSRIRTEHFPLTLESARPSHTSQYLCASSEASGGSADTQYFGPGTRLTVL.

J is TRBJ1-5 and V is TRBV19; no firm D call. V was clipped by 7 bases and J by 6 bases, with 19 bases between them. This CDR3 comprises 15 residues. Looked up from germline, CDR1 is LNHDA and CDR2 is SQIVND (reference sequence). CDR3 protein: CASTPMAGFGQPQHF. CDR3 DNA: TGTGCCAGTACTCCAATGGCGGGGTTTGGTCAGCCCCAGCATTTT.

The J gene is TRBJ2-4, the V gene TRBV11-3; D call uncertain. The germline V gene has CDR1 SGHNT and CDR2 YENEEA. This CDR3 comprises 15 residues. V lost 4 bases, J lost 7 bases, and 17 bases lay in between. The CDR3 loop is CASSSRLTPLNIQYF. CDR3 nucleotide sequence: TGTGCCAGCAGCTCCCGACTGACCCCTCTCAACATTCAGTACTTC. The full variable domain, its missing parts supplied by reference TRBV11-3 and TRBJ2-4, is EAGVVQSPRYKIIEKKQPVAFWCNPISGHNTLYWYLQNLGQGPELLIRYENEEAVDDSQLPKDRFSAERLKGVDSTLKIQPAELGDSAVYLCASSSRLTPLNIQYFGAGTRLSVL.

This rearrangement joins TRBV12-3 or TRBV12-4 to TRBJ2-7, with unresolved D. Between the trimmed V and J ends, which lost 5 bases and 4 bases, there was a span of 6 bases. This CDR3 contains 11 residues. CDR3 protein: CASSALYEQYF. In DNA, the CDR3 is TGTGCCAGCAGTGCACTTTACGAGCAGTACTTC.

The chain is built from TRBV6-5 and TRBJ2-1; perhaps TRBD2 as D (6 bases). This CDR3 has 14 residues. Looked up from germline, CDR1 is MNHEY and CDR2 is SVGAGI. The V gene lost 6 bases and the J gene lost 6 bases, with 15 bases spanning the gap. CDR3: CASRTRRVSNEQFF. Here the CDR3 DNA reads TGTGCCAGCAGAACAAGGAGGGTTAGCAATGAGCAGTTCTTC.

This chain links TRBV7-2 with TRBJ1-2, with a tentative D call TRBD1 (6 bases). The CDR3 is 15 amino acids. From germline, CDR1 is SGHTA and CDR2 FQGNSA. V lost 4 bases and J lost 4, with 16 bases in between. The DNA of the CDR3 is TGTGCCAGCAGCTCAACAGGGTCCCAGTCCTATGGCTACACCTTC. Amino acids: CASSSTGSQSYGYTF.

This chain uses TRBV6-6 with TRBJ1-2; no firm D call. The V gene's germline CDR1 is MNHNY and CDR2 SVGAGI (reference sequence). This CDR3 has 12 amino acids. V dropped 4 bases and J dropped 0 bases, with 3 bases sitting between them. CDR3 DNA sequence: TGTGCCAGCAGTTCAACTAACTATGGCTACACCTTC. It specifies CASSSTNYGYTF.

The CDR3 bases are TGTGCCAGCAGCCCCGGAGTGGGGACAGGCTACACCTTC. Its translation is CASSPGVGTGYTF. The V gene is TRBV9, the J gene TRBJ1-2; maybe TRBD1 (6 bases). V lost 4 bases to trimming and J lost 8 bases, with 15 bases between them. CDR1 SGDLS and CDR2 YYNGEE come from the germline V gene. CDR3 size: 13 residues.

The rearrangement joins TRBV12-3 or TRBV12-4 to TRBJ2-2; TRBD2 might be the D (7 bases). This CDR3 has 13 residues. Deletions cut 8 bases from V and 4 bases from J, with 11 bases between. CDR3 bases: TGTGCCAGCGTGCGGGGGCCCACCGGGGAGCTGTTTTTT. It is translated as CASVRGPTGELFF.

This chain uses TRBV10-3 with TRBJ2-5; D is uncertain. The CDR3 is made up of 15 amino acids. Germline V gene lookup returns CDR1 ENHRY and CDR2 SYGVKD. Trimming pared 3 bases from V and 1 base from J, leaving 12 bases between. The CDR3 nucleotides read TGTGCCATCAGTGATGTGAGTGGCGGCCAAGAGACCCAGTACTTC. It yields the protein CAISDVSGGQETQYF.

This clone was found a few times. This chain connects TRBV7-2 to TRBJ1-2; 7 bases are shared with TRBD1. The CDR3 is made up of 16 amino acids. The J segment lost 2 bases and the V segment lost 4 bases, leaving 10 bases of the junction unmatched. Germline CDR1 SGHTA, CDR2 FQGNSA. The DNA of the CDR3 is TGTGCCAGCAGCTCCCCCCTTGGGACAGACAACTATGGCTACACCTTC. It translates to CASSSPLGTDNYGYTF.

The V and J genes are TRBV4-2 and TRBJ1-3; D may be TRBD1 (6 bases). This CDR3 comprises 16 residues. The germline gives CDR1 LGHNA, CDR2 YNFKEQ. Trimming pared 3 bases from V and 5 bases from J, leaving 17 bases between. CDR3 bases: TGTGCCAGCAGCCAGAGCCACGGACAGACTAGAAACACCATATATTTT. Its translation is CASSQSHGQTRNTIYF.

This CDR3 is CASSGGEGSYEQYF. CDR3 sequence (DNA): TGTGCCAGCAGCGGCGGGGAGGGGTCCTACGAGCAGTACTTC. The genes are TRBV11-1 and TRBJ2-7; TRBD2 matches 7 bases. Germline V gene data show CDR1 as SGHAT and CDR2 as FQDESV (reference sequence). V lost 5 bases to trimming and J lost 1 base; unmatched junction nucleotides: 5. The CDR3 contains 14 residues.

CDR3 nucleotides: TGTGCCGCACGGGACAGGGGGCGCCCCGGGGAGCTGTTTTTT. The encoded protein is CAARDRGRPGELFF. This chain links TRBV24-1 with TRBJ2-2; 12 bases align to TRBD1. The CDR3 is made up of 14 amino acids. The J segment lost 6 bases and the V segment lost 12 bases, leaving 7 bases of the junction unmatched. Germline V gene sequence: CDR1 KGHDR, CDR2 SFDVKD.

The rearrangement joins TRBV9 to TRBJ2-3, with 7 positions matching TRBD2. V shed 4 bases, J shed 0 bases, and the junction held 5 bases outside the gene matches. CDR1 SGDLS and CDR2 YYNGEE come from the germline V gene. The CDR3 sequence is 15 residues long. This CDR3 is CASSFSSGSTDTQYF. CDR3 DNA sequence: TGTGCCAGCAGCTTCTCTAGCGGCAGCACAGATACGCAGTATTTT.

This clone was observed a single time. The rearrangement joins TRBV7-2 to TRBJ2-4; D ambiguous. The CDR3 is made up of 14 amino acids. V was trimmed by 5 bases and J by 2 bases, leaving 10 bases between them. Germline V gene sequence: CDR1 SGHTA, CDR2 FQGNSA. In DNA form, the CDR3 reads TGTGCCAGCAGCCCTTATCGGTCCAAAAACATTCAGTACTTC. This encodes CASSPYRSKNIQYF.

This chain uses TRBV7-5 with TRBJ1-5; the table names TRBD1, a call not compared with the DNA. TRBV7-5 corresponds to a pseudogene. The CDR3 covers 16 residues. CDR3 amino acids: CARSFQSGIGNQPQHF. The CDR3 DNA sequence: TGTGCCAGAAGCTTCCAGTCAGGGATCGGCAATCAGCCCCAGCATTTT.

The J gene is TRBJ2-3, the V gene TRBV19; possibly TRBD1 for D (5 bases). This CDR3 is 15 amino acids long. Germline V CDR1 and CDR2: LNHDA, SQIVND (reference sequence). V lost 7 bases to trimming and J lost 0 bases, with 14 bases between them. The CDR3 here is CASNQGRSSTDTQYF. CDR3 DNA: TGTGCCAGTAATCAGGGCAGATCTAGCACAGATACGCAGTATTTT.

The sample holds a few counts of this clone. Its ends do not fully match the called genes, so a read error is possible. The chain links TRBV20-1 to TRBJ1-6; D remains unclear. Germline CDR1 is DFQATT and CDR2 is SNEGSKA (reference sequence). The CDR3 totals 11 residues. The CDR3 protein is CSAPIADDRQF. DNA of the CDR3: TGCAGTGCCCCGATAGCTGACGACCGGCAATTT.

The CDR3 DNA sequence: TGTGCCAGCAGCCCGGAGGCCCAGCAGTTCTTC. Translating gives CASSPEAQQFF. This chain links TRBV7-8 with TRBJ2-1; TRBD2 is a possible D gene (5 bases). The CDR3 spans 11 residues. The germline gives CDR1 SGHVS, CDR2 FQNEAQ. The V end was cut by 5 bases, the J end by 11 bases, with 10 bases between.